These T cell receptor beta chains were read from a single sample in a study of T cell responses to AZD1222 COVID-19 vaccine. The assay was immunoSEQ multiplex PCR, and TCRdb's table has in-frame clones only and misses some. The data show 170,000 or so clones, about nine tenths seen once. The sequencing here drew on peripheral blood, taken on day 0 of AZD1222 vaccination. The origin of the receptors is an adult in good health. Each CDR3 is given with its conserved first and last residue. D genes are given only for firm matches. Not all rows give a size; the values are once, few, many and, for expanded clones, a class.

d_call: .; clone_size: few; j_call: TRBJ1-5; v_call: TRBV11-2; cdr3_nt: TGTGCCAGCAGCTTAAGTGGTGATCAGCCCCAGCATTTT; cdr3_aa: CASSLSGDQPQHF
d_call: .; clone_size: .; j_call: TRBJ2-7; v_call: TRBV7-2; cdr3_nt: TGTGCCAGCAGCAACTCGCCGCCCTACGAGCAGTACTTC; cdr3_aa: CASSNSPPYEQYF
d_call: TRBD1; clone_size: few; j_call: TRBJ2-7; v_call: TRBV5-1; cdr3_nt: TGCGCCAGCCAAGCTTGGACAGGCCCAATCAACGAGCAGTACTTC; cdr3_aa: CASQAWTGPINEQYF
d_call: TRBD1; clone_size: .; j_call: TRBJ1-4; v_call: TRBV6-5; cdr3_nt: TGTGCCAGCAGTTACGGGGACAGGGGGGATGAAAAACTGTTTTTT; cdr3_aa: CASSYGDRGDEKLFF
d_call: .; clone_size: .; j_call: TRBJ1-1; v_call: TRBV7-2; cdr3_nt: TGTGCCAGCAGCTTAGGTCCGGGGGGGCAGGCTGAAGCTTTCTTT; cdr3_aa: CASSLGPGGQAEAFF
d_call: TRBD2; clone_size: .; j_call: TRBJ2-3; v_call: TRBV24-1; cdr3_nt: TGTGCCACCAGTGATTCCCCCGGGCGGGAGAGGCTTTACGATACGCAGTATTTT; cdr3_aa: CATSDSPGRERLYDTQYF
d_call: .; clone_size: .; j_call: TRBJ2-7; v_call: TRBV7-3; cdr3_nt: TGTGCCAGCAGCCTGGGAGCTAGCGCCTACGAGCAGTACTTC; cdr3_aa: CASSLGASAYEQYF
d_call: .; clone_size: .; j_call: TRBJ1-1; v_call: TRBV18; cdr3_nt: TGTGCCAGCTCACCATGGGCACCGAACACTGAAGCTTTCTTT; cdr3_aa: CASSPWAPNTEAFF
d_call: TRBD2; clone_size: .; j_call: TRBJ2-7; v_call: TRBV7-3; cdr3_nt: TGTGCCAGCAGCTCCGGACTAGGATCCACCGAGCAGTACTTC; cdr3_aa: CASSSGLGSTEQYF
d_call: .; clone_size: .; j_call: TRBJ2-1; v_call: TRBV21-1; cdr3_nt: TGTGCCAGCAAACTTACAGAATACAATGAGCAGTTCTTC; cdr3_aa: CASKLTEYNEQFF
d_call: TRBD1; clone_size: few; j_call: TRBJ1-3; v_call: TRBV6-5; cdr3_nt: TGTGCCAGCAAAACCGGAGGGACAGCTGGAAACACCATATATTTT; cdr3_aa: CASKTGGTAGNTIYF
d_call: .; clone_size: .; j_call: TRBJ2-1; v_call: TRBV27; cdr3_nt: TGTGCCAGCAGGAGGGCCGGGACCTACAATGAGCAGTTCTTC; cdr3_aa: CASRRAGTYNEQFF
d_call: .; clone_size: once; j_call: TRBJ1-3; v_call: TRBV3-1/TRBV3-2; cdr3_nt: TGTGCCAGCAGCCCTTTAACAGGGTTTGGAAACACCATATATTTT; cdr3_aa: CASSPLTGFGNTIYF
d_call: .; clone_size: .; j_call: TRBJ1-3; v_call: TRBV19; cdr3_nt: TGTGCCAGTACCGGGACGAAGGGATGGGGAAACACCATATATTTT; cdr3_aa: CASTGTKGWGNTIYF
d_call: .; clone_size: .; j_call: TRBJ1-4; v_call: TRBV30; cdr3_nt: TGTGCCTGGAGTTATAAAGAAAAACTGTTTTTT; cdr3_aa: CAWSYKEKLFF
d_call: .; clone_size: many; j_call: TRBJ2-7; v_call: TRBV5-1; cdr3_nt: TGCGCCAGCAGCTTACGACCGAACGAGCAGTACTTC; cdr3_aa: CASSLRPNEQYF
d_call: TRBD1; clone_size: .; j_call: TRBJ1-4; v_call: TRBV7-9; cdr3_nt: TGTGCCAGCAGCAGGGGACAGGGGGCTTGGGAAAAACTGTTTTTT; cdr3_aa: CASSRGQGAWEKLFF
d_call: .; clone_size: .; j_call: TRBJ2-7; v_call: TRBV3-1/TRBV3-2; cdr3_nt: TGTGCCAGCAGCGTTCAGGGTTCCTACGAGCAGTACTTC; cdr3_aa: CASSVQGSYEQYF
d_call: TRBD2; clone_size: .; j_call: TRBJ2-1; v_call: TRBV5-1; cdr3_nt: TGCGCCAGCAGCGTAACTCTAGCGGGAAACGGAAATGAGCAGTTCTTC; cdr3_aa: CASSVTLAGNGNEQFF
d_call: .; clone_size: .; j_call: TRBJ1-4; v_call: TRBV10-3; cdr3_nt: TGTGCCACCGGGCCCTCGGGACCGTATGAAAAACTGTTTTTT; cdr3_aa: CATGPSGPYEKLFF
d_call: .; clone_size: .; j_call: TRBJ1-1; v_call: TRBV6-2/TRBV6-3; cdr3_nt: TGTGCCAGCAGTACAGGGTTTGGAAATGCTGAAGCTTTCTTT; cdr3_aa: CASSTGFGNAEAFF
d_call: .; clone_size: .; j_call: TRBJ2-2; v_call: TRBV2; cdr3_nt: TGTGCCAGCAGTGAAGCCTTTGAAACCGGGGAGCTGTTTTTT; cdr3_aa: CASSEAFETGELFF
d_call: TRBD1; clone_size: .; j_call: TRBJ1-2; v_call: TRBV2; cdr3_nt: TGTGCCAGCTGCCGGGACAGGGGAGATGGCTACACCTTC; cdr3_aa: CASCRDRGDGYTF
d_call: .; clone_size: .; j_call: TRBJ2-5; v_call: TRBV28; cdr3_nt: TGTGCCAGCAGTGCGAACGGACGGAAAGAGACCCAGTACTTC; cdr3_aa: CASSANGRKETQYF
d_call: .; clone_size: .; j_call: TRBJ2-7; v_call: TRBV4-2; cdr3_nt: TGTGCCAGCAGCCAAGCTACCGGGACCGGTTACGAGCAGTACTTC; cdr3_aa: CASSQATGTGYEQYF